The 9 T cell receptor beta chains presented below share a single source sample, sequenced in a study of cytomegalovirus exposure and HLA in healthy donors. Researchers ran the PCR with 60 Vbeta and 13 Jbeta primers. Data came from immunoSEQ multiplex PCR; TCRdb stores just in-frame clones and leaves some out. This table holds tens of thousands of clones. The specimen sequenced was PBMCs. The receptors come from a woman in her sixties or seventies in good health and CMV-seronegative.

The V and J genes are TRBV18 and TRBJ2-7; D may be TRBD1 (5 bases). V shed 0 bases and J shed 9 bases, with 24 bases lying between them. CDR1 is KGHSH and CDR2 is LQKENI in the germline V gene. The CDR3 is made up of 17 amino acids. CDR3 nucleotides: TGTGCCAGCTCACCACCGTTGACAGAGGACCCTTTGTTTGCGCAGTACTTC. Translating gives CASSPPLTEDPLFAQYF.

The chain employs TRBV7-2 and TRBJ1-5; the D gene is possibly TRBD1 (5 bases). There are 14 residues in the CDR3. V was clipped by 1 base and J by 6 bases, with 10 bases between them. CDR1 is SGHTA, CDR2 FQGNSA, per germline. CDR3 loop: CASSLGGGAQPQHF. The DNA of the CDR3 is TGTGCCAGCAGCTTAGGTGGAGGGGCTCAGCCCCAGCATTTT.

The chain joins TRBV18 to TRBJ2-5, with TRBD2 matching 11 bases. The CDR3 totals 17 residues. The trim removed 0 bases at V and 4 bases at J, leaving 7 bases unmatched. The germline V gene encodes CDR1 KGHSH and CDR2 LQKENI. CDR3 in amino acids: CASSPPTSGSWRETQYF. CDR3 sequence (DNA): TGTGCCAGCTCACCACCAACTAGCGGGAGTTGGCGAGAGACCCAGTACTTC.

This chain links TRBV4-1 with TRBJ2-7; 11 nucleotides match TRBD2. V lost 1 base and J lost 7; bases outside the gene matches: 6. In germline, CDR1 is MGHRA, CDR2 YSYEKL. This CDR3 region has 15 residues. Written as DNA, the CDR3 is TGCGCCAGCAGCCAAGGAGAACTAGCGGGAGTAGAGCAGTACTTC. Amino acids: CASSQGELAGVEQYF.

DNA of the CDR3: TGTGCCAGCAGTGAAGGCAGTCAGGCAGGCCAGCCCCAGCATTTT. Protein sequence: CASSEGSQAGQPQHF. V and J are TRBV6-1 and TRBJ1-5; D remains ambiguous. CDR3 length: 15 amino acids. From germline, CDR1 is MNHNS and CDR2 SASEGT. The V end was cut by 1 base, the J end by 7 bases, with 14 bases between.

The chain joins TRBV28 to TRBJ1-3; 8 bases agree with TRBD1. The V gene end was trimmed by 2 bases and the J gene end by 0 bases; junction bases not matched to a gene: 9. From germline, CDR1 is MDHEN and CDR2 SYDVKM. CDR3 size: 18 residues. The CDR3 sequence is CASSLPQGASISGNTIYF. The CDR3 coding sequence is TGTGCCAGCAGTTTACCTCAGGGGGCTTCGATCTCTGGAAACACCATATATTTT.

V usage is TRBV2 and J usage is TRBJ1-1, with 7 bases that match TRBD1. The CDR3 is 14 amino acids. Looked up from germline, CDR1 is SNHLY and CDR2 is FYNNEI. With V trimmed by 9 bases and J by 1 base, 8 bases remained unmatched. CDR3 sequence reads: CASSRQGPNTEAFF. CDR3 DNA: TGTGCCAGTTCTCGACAGGGACCGAACACTGAAGCTTTCTTT.

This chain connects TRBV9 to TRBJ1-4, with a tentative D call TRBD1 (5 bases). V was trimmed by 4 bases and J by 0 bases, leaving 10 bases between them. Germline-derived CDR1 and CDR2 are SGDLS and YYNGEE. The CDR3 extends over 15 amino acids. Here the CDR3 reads CASSLTGATNEKLFF. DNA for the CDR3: TGTGCCAGCAGCCTTACGGGGGCAACTAATGAAAAACTGTTTTTT.

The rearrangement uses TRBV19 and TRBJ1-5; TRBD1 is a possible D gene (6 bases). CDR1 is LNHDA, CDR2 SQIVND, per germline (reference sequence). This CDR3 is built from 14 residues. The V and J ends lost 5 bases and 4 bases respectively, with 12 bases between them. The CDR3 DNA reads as TGTGCCAGTAGTGACGGGACAAAGAATCAGCCCCAGCATTTT. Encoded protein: CASSDGTKNQPQHF.